The present TCR beta chain was sequenced within a study of blood T cell repertoires in COVID-19. V shed 7 bases and J 8 bases; nucleotides not matched to a gene: 6. This CDR3 comprises 13 residues. Germline CDR1 is WSHSY and CDR2 is SAAADI. Researchers sorted participants into cohorts using their self-reported clinical history. In the authors' workflow: From reference gene primer amplification, estimates of nucleated cell counts were derived. Profiled with immunoSEQ multiplex PCR; TCRdb holds only in-frame clones, not every one. V and J calls and clone size come straight from that table; D and trimming were deduced from the DNA. This sample has roughly 130,000 clones, with approximately 84% found just once.

This clonotype was obtained from a woman aged 45-60 years with acute COVID-19. The sequencing input was PBMCs or T cells enriched from blood (not recorded which). The chain uses TRBV10-2 and TRBJ2-1; 9 nucleotides match TRBD2. CDR3 DNA sequence: TGCGCCAGCAATAGCGGGAGTACCGATGAGCAGTTCTTC. Protein: CASNSGSTDEQFF.